Detailed here is one T cell receptor (beta chain). The antigen is not known. The data were taken from a study of cytomegalovirus exposure and HLA in healthy donors. The PCR contained 60 Vbeta and 13 Jbeta primers. TCRdb's copy holds only in-frame clones and misses some; the assay was immunoSEQ multiplex PCR. Found here are around 190,000 clones, approximately 86% of them singletons; the top ten hold around 0.99%. Looked up from germline, CDR1 is MNHEY and CDR2 is SMNVEV (reference sequence). CDR3 size: 15 residues. Trimming left V 1 base short and J 0 bases short, with 9 bases between. Notes on the study in general: Within the data, a cluster of highly shared sequence variants was likely a sequencing artifact. In a later analysis, TCR beta V- and J-gene trimming was associated with a missense DCLRE1C variant.

The source of this sequence is a boy aged 2 to 10 in good health and CMV-seronegative. The sample comprised PBMCs. The chain recombines TRBV27 with TRBJ1-1; D might be TRBD1 (6 bases). The CDR3 sequence is CASSLYWTVNTEAFF. DNA for the CDR3: TGTGCCAGCAGTTTATATTGGACAGTGAACACTGAAGCTTTCTTT.